The clone carrying this T cell receptor (beta chain) has more than one count but fewer than ten. The entry originates in a study of T-cell reconstitution after alpha-beta-depleted transplantation in children. TCRbeta library preparation incorporated unique molecular identifiers. TCRdb reanalysed the PCR reads using MiXCR and keeps one entry per CDR3 protein. The sample has approximately 490,000 distinct CDR3 sequences; around 12% are singletons. The CDR3 totals 12 residues. Germline V gives CDR1 KGHDR, CDR2 SFDVKD. Trimming removed 9 bases from V and 8 bases from J, with 14 bases in between. This clonotype was sampled from a human donor who donated a stem cell graft to a child with combined immunodeficiency. This material consisted of PBMCs from the stem cell graft donor, taken from the stem cell graft. The J gene is TRBJ2-3, the V gene TRBV24-1; TRBD1 or TRBD2 may be the D gene (5 bases each). The chain's CDR3 is CATRDRSLTQYF. For the CDR3, the DNA is TGTGCCACCCGGGACCGGTCCCTTACGCAGTATTTT.